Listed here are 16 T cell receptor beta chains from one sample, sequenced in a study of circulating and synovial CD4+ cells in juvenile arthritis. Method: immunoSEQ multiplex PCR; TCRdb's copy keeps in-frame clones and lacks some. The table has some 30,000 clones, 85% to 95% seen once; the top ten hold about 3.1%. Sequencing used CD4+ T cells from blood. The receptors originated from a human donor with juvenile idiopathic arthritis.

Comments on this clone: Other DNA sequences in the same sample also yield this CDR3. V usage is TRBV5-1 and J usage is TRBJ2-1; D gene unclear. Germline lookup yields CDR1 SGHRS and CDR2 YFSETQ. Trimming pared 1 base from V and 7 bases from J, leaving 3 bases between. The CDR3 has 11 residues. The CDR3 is CASSLRNEQFF. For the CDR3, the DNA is TGCGCCAGCAGCTTGCGGAATGAGCAGTTCTTC.

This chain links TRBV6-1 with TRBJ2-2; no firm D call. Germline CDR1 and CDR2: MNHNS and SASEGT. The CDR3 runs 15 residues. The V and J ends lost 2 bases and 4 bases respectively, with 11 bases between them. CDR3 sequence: CASSEMTISTGELFF. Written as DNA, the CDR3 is TGTGCCAGCAGTGAAATGACAATTAGCACCGGGGAGCTGTTTTTT.

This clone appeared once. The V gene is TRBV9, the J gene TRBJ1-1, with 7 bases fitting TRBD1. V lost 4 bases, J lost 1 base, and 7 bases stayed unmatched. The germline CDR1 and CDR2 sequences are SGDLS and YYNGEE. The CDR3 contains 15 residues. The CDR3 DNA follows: TGTGCCAGCAGCCCCGGGGACAGCAAGAACACTGAAGCTTTCTTT. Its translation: CASSPGDSKNTEAFF.

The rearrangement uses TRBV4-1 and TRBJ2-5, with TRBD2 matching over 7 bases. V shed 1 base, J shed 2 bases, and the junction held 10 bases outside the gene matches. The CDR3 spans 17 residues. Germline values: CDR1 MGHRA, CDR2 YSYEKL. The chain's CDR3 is CASSQGLGGRGQETQYF. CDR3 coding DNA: TGCGCCAGCAGCCAAGGGCTTGGCGGGAGAGGGCAAGAGACCCAGTACTTC.

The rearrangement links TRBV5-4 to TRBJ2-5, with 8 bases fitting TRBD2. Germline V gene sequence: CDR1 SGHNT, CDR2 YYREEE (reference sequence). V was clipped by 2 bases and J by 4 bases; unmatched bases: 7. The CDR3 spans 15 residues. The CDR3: CASSLSSGSPETQYF. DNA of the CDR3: TGTGCCAGCAGCTTATCAAGCGGGAGTCCAGAGACCCAGTACTTC.

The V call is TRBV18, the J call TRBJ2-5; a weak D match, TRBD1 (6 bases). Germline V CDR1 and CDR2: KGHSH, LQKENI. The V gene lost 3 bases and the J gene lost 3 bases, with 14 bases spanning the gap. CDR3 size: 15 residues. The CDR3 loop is CASSPGVDRKETQYF. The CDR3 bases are TGTGCCAGCTCACCCGGAGTAGACAGGAAAGAGACCCAGTACTTC.

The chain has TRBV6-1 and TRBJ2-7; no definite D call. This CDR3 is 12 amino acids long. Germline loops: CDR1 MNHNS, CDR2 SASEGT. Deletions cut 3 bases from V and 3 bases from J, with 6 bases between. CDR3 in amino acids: CASSDSYYEQYF. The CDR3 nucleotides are TGTGCCAGCAGTGACAGTTACTACGAGCAGTACTTC.

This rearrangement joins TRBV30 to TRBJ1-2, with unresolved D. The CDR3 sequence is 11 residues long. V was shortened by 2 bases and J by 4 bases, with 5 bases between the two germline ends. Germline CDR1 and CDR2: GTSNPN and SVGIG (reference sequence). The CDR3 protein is CAWSPGYGYTF. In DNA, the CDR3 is TGTGCCTGGAGTCCCGGCTATGGCTACACCTTC. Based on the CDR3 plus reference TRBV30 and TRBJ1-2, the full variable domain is SQTIHQWPATLVQPVGSPLSLECTVEGTSNPNLYWYRQAAGRGLQLLFYSVGIGQISSEVPQNLSASRPQDRQFILSSKKLLLSDSGFYLCAWSPGYGYTFGSGTRLTVV.

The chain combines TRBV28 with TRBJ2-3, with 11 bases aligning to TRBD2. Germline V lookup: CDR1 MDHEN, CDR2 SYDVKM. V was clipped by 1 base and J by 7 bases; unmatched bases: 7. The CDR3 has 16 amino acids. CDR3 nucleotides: TGTGCCAGCAGTTTATCGGTAGCGGGAGGGCACAATACGCAGTATTTT. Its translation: CASSLSVAGGHNTQYF.

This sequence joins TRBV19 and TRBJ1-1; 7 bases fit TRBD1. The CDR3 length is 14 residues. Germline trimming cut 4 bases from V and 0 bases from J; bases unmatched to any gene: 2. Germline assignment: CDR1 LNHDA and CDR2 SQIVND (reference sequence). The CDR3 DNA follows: TGTGCCAGTAGTACCGACAGGGTGAACACTGAAGCTTTCTTT. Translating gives CASSTDRVNTEAFF.

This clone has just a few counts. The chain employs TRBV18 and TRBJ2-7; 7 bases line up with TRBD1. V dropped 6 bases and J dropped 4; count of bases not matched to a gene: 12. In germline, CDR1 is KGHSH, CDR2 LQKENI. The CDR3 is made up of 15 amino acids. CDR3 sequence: CASSAGAGQEYEQYF. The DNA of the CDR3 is TGTGCCAGCTCGGCAGGGGCAGGACAGGAGTACGAGCAGTACTTC.

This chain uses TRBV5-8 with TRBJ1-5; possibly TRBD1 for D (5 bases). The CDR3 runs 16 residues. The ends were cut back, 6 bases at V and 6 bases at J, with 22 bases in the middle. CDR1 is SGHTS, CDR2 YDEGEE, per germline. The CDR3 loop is CASTIGDPGGTQPQHF. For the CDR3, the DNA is TGTGCCAGCACCATTGGGGACCCCGGGGGGACTCAGCCCCAGCATTTT.

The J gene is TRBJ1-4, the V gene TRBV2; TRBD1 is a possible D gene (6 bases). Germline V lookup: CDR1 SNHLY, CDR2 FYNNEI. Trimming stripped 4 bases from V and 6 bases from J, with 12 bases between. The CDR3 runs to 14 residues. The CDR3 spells CASSGQVLDEKLFF. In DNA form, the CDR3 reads TGTGCCAGCAGTGGACAGGTTTTAGATGAAAAACTGTTTTTT.

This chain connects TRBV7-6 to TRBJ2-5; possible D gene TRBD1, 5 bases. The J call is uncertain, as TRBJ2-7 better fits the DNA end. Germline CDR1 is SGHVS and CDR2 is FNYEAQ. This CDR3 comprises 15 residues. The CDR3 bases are TGTGCCAGCATCCCATCCCCCGACAGCTCCTACGAGCAGTACTTC. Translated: CASIPSPDSSYEQYF.

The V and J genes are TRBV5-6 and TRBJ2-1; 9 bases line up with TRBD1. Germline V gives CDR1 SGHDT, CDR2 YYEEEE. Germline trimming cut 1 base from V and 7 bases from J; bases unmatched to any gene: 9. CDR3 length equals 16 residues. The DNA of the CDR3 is TGTGCCAGCAGCTTGTGGGGGGGACAGGGAATTAATGAGCAGTTCTTC. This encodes CASSLWGGQGINEQFF.

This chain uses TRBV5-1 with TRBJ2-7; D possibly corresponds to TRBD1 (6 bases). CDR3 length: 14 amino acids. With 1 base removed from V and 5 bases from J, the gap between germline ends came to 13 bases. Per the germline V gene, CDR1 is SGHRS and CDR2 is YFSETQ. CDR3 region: CASSLRTGFDEQYF. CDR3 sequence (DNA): TGCGCCAGCAGCTTGCGTACAGGGTTTGACGAGCAGTACTTC.